Each of the 7 T cell receptor beta chains below was sequenced from the same sample in a study of OX40 agonist ivuxolimab in advanced cancers. TCRdb keeps only in-frame clones here, not all; method: immunoSEQ multiplex PCR. This table holds 20,000 to 25,000 clones, 70% to 85% found once. The starting material was CD4+ or CD8+ T cells sorted from blood, obtained in a trial of the OX40 agonist ivuxolimab. These receptors originate from an adult with an advanced solid tumor such as melanoma, head and neck, liver or kidney cancer.

The V and J genes are TRBV2 and TRBJ2-2; the D is unclear. Germline V gene lookup returns CDR1 SNHLY and CDR2 FYNNEI. V shed 8 bases and J shed 4 bases, with 8 bases lying between them. CDR3 length: 12 residues. CDR3 residues: CASGPGTGELFF. The DNA for the CDR3 is TGTGCCAGCGGTCCGGGCACCGGGGAGCTGTTTTTT. Variable domain in full (rest from reference TRBV2 and TRBJ2-2): EPEVTQTPSHQVTQMGQEVILRCVPISNHLYFYWYRQILGQKVEFLVSFYNNEISEKSEIFDDQFSVERPDGSNFTLKIRSTKLEDSAMYFCASGPGTGELFFGEGSRLTVL.

By proportion, this clone is medium-sized. CDR3 coding DNA: TGTGCCTGGAGCCCCGGACAGGGACGAGAGACCCAGTACTTC. Translated: CAWSPGQGRETQYF. The gene calls are TRBV30 and TRBJ2-5; 8 bases map to TRBD1. The germline CDR1 and CDR2 sequences are GTSNPN and SVGIG (reference sequence). V lost 3 bases and J lost 4; bases outside the gene matches: 7. CDR3 size: 14 residues.

This sequence joins TRBV2 and TRBJ2-3; possibly TRBD1 or TRBD2 for D (5 bases each). There are 15 residues in the CDR3. Trimming pared 11 bases from V and 4 bases from J, leaving 22 bases between. CDR1 and CDR2 from the germline V gene are SNHLY and FYNNEI. DNA for the CDR3: TGTGCCGTCCTGGTGAGAGGGGAAGGCGCAGATACGCAGTATTTT. Amino acids: CAVLVRGEGADTQYF.

The chain employs TRBV4-1 and TRBJ2-1, with D perhaps TRBD2 (7 bases). The CDR3 is 15 residues long. CDR1 is MGHRA and CDR2 is YSYEKL in the germline V gene. V lost 6 bases and J lost 3, with 15 bases in between. This CDR3 reads CASSRAGAHYNEQFF. CDR3 nucleotide sequence: TGCGCCAGCAGTCGCGCGGGGGCCCACTACAATGAGCAGTTCTTC.

The genes are TRBV9 and TRBJ2-2; TRBD2 matches 11 bases. The CDR3 contains 16 residues. The germline V gene has CDR1 SGDLS and CDR2 YYNGEE. V was clipped by 0 bases and J by 6 bases; unmatched bases: 4. The DNA for the CDR3 is TGTGCCAGCAGCGTAGCTAGCGGGGGGAGGTCCGGGGAGCTGTTTTTT. It specifies CASSVASGGRSGELFF.

The CDR3 sequence is CASTQDGPLDEAFF. The CDR3 DNA reads TGTGCCAGCACCCAAGACGGTCCATTGGATGAAGCTTTCTTT. V is TRBV6-5 and J is TRBJ1-1; D is ambiguous. CDR1 is MNHEY and CDR2 is SVGAGI in the germline V gene. Trimming took 7 bases from V and 7 from J, leaving 19 bases between them. There are 14 residues in the CDR3.

This rearrangement joins TRBV5-1 to TRBJ2-1, with 13 bases lining up with TRBD2. V dropped 2 bases and J dropped 5; count of bases not matched to a gene: 10. Germline lookup yields CDR1 SGHRS and CDR2 YFSETQ. The CDR3 runs to 18 residues. CDR3 in amino acids: CASSLRTSGGRGNNEQFF. DNA for the CDR3: TGCGCCAGCAGCTTACGGACTAGCGGGGGCCGGGGGAACAATGAGCAGTTCTTC.